This is a list of T cell receptor beta chains from one sample in a study of identical twins. Using its own MiXCR run on the 5' RACE reads, TCRdb lists one record per CDR3 protein. This table holds hundreds of thousands of distinct CDR3 sequences, roughly 6% found once. The sample comprised naive T cells sorted from blood. Receptors were obtained from a man between 18 and 29 years old in good health. Each CDR3 is given with its conserved first and last residue.

j_call	v_call	cdr3_aa
TRBJ2-1	TRBV12-3/TRBV12-4	CASRWTTYNEQFF
TRBJ2-5	TRBV6-5	CASSYSKSGSFQETQYF
TRBJ2-1	TRBV6-2/TRBV6-3	CASRKAGLAGLGEQFF
TRBJ1-5	TRBV28	CASSLYGDQPQHF
TRBJ2-7	TRBV27	CASSFRGTEQYF
TRBJ2-7	TRBV5-1	CASSKSEGYEQYF
TRBJ2-1	TRBV27	CASSFGASGKNEQFF
TRBJ1-1	TRBV6-1	CASNYLNTEAFF
TRBJ1-1	TRBV29-1	CSVDRGGTEAFF
TRBJ2-3	TRBV20-1	CSAWSLGTDTQYF
TRBJ1-1	TRBV5-1	CASSLGGAPEAFF
TRBJ2-7	TRBV11-2	CASSLGAGVGYELYF
TRBJ1-1	TRBV18	CASSPDRSPEAFF
TRBJ1-1	TRBV6-2/TRBV6-3	CASSYEDRGAFF
TRBJ2-5	TRBV29-1	CSVMRDSEETQYF
TRBJ2-1	TRBV9	CASSARTSGSYGEQFF
TRBJ2-5	TRBV12-3/TRBV12-4	CASSLDRGPQETQYF
TRBJ1-2	TRBV4-1	CASSKPGHVGYTF
TRBJ2-1	TRBV20-1	CSARGGGGLAGGPFSEQFF
TRBJ2-3	TRBV7-9	CASSPRLDSTDTQYF
TRBJ2-1	TRBV7-2	CASSLGAGMSSEQFF
TRBJ2-3	TRBV12-3/TRBV12-4	CASTLRDGYTDTQYF
TRBJ2-3	TRBV20-1	CSAPRPGTGGTDTQYF
TRBJ2-1	TRBV5-5	CASSQGTSGMDEQFF
TRBJ2-1	TRBV7-9	CASSQRLAGGPREQFF
TRBJ1-5	TRBV6-1	CASIEERSNQPQHF
TRBJ2-1	TRBV20-1	CSASPKTSGRWNEQFF
TRBJ1-1	TRBV5-4	CASSSGRTFNTEAFF
TRBJ2-1	TRBV7-9	CASSSPLARSYNEQFF
TRBJ1-2	TRBV7-2	CASSLRRRKTYGYTF
TRBJ2-1	TRBV12-3/TRBV12-4	CASSSTRAGLINEQFF
TRBJ1-5	TRBV12-3/TRBV12-4	CASRPRTGDQPQHF
TRBJ2-7	TRBV12-3/TRBV12-4	CASSGGTYEQYF
TRBJ2-1	TRBV20-1	CSARSGVNNEQFF
TRBJ2-5	TRBV7-8	CASSYSRVTGPLETQYF
TRBJ1-1	TRBV29-1	CSVEDLSQIQKPGSPITNTEAFF
TRBJ1-5	TRBV18	CASSLYGQGSNQPQHF
TRBJ2-7	TRBV7-9	CASSSLISGSHTYEQYF
TRBJ1-3	TRBV7-9	CASSPLPVSSSTIYF
TRBJ2-7	TRBV6-2/TRBV6-3	CASSPGLEASYEQYF
TRBJ1-5	TRBV15	CATSRDRQPQHF
TRBJ2-3	TRBV20-1	CSDRGREQTDTQYF
TRBJ2-7	TRBV10-3	CAISGVSGGPHEQYF
TRBJ2-5	TRBV7-8	CASSLTGRGETQYF
TRBJ2-1	TRBV29-1	CSVPGREDYNEQFF